The 21 T cell receptor beta chains in this list originate from one sample, sequenced in a study of glioma-infiltrating T cells. Using RNA template, CDR3s of TCR alpha and beta were amplified with iRepertoire arm-PCR. Each CDR3 protein gets one entry after TCRdb re-called the multiplex PCR reads with MiXCR. Here the sample spans 300,000 to 450,000 distinct CDR3 sequences, less than 50% being singletons. The source material was glioma tissue, nonneoplastic brain tissue, or PBMCs (not recorded which). These receptors all stem from a human donor with low-grade glioma or glioblastoma, undergoing nonglioma brain surgery, or in good health (not recorded which).

This clonotype was counted at least ten times. The chain has TRBV28 and TRBJ1-5; D unclear. Germline CDR1 and CDR2: MDHEN and SYDVKM. The CDR3 runs to 14 residues. V lost 3 bases to trimming and J lost 5 bases, with 11 bases between them. CDR3 nucleotides: TGTGCCAGCAGTTTCGTGGCAGACTATCAGCCCCAGCATTTT. Protein: CASSFVADYQPQHF.

About this clonotype itself: One end of the junction varies from germline; a read error may be responsible. The chain carries TRBV7-2 and TRBJ2-5; 9 positions agree with TRBD1. The germline gives CDR1 SGHTA, CDR2 FQGNSA. This CDR3 comprises 17 residues. The CDR3 region is CAISLTYPGQGLETQYF. For the CDR3, the DNA is TGTGCCATCAGCCTCACCTATCCTGGACAGGGGTTAGAGACCCAGTACTTC. Combining the CDR3 with reference TRBV7-2 and TRBJ2-5 gives the whole variable domain GAGVSQSPSNKVTEKGKDVELRCDPISGHTALYWYRQSLGQGLEFLIYFQGNSAPDKSGLPSDRFSAERTGGSVSTLTIQRTQQEDSAVYLCAISLTYPGQGLETQYFGPGTRLLVL.

In regard to this clonotype: A much larger clone sits a single nucleotide away, making a read error possible. The chain combines TRBV6-1 with TRBJ2-1, with D unclear. The CDR3 loop spans 16 amino acids. In germline, CDR1 is MNHNS, CDR2 SASEGT. V was clipped by 9 bases and J by 0 bases, with 18 bases between them. The CDR3 DNA follows: TGTGCCAGAAGTTCTAATCTTCTGAGCTCCTACAATGAGCAGTTCTTC. Its protein product is CARSSNLLSSYNEQFF.

Turning to this clonotype: Possible read error: a much larger clone is one base away. This chain connects TRBV27 to TRBJ1-1, with unresolved D. The CDR3 contains 10 residues. The V gene lost 10 bases and the J gene lost 4 bases, with 7 bases spanning the gap. CDR1 and CDR2 from the germline V gene are MNHEY and SMNVEV (reference sequence). Written as DNA, the CDR3 is TGTGCCAACAACAGCACTGAAGCTTTCTTT. This encodes CANNSTEAFF.

The chain couples TRBV7-9 to TRBJ2-1; D may match TRBD1 or TRBD2 (5 bases each). Germline V lookup: CDR1 SEHNR, CDR2 FQNEAQ (reference sequence). Trimming removed 6 bases at V and 6 bases at J, with 18 bases between. The CDR3 consists of 15 residues. The CDR3 nucleotides are TGTGCCAGCAGACCCTACGGGACGGGGTTCAATGAGCAGTTCTTC. It specifies CASRPYGTGFNEQFF.

This clonotype was recorded many times. The chain carries TRBV20-1 and TRBJ1-5; 8 bases align to TRBD1. Germline CDR1 and CDR2: DFQATT and SNEGSKA (reference sequence). The CDR3 loop spans 14 amino acids. After removal of 6 bases from V and 1 base from J, the junction contained 5 bases not matched to a gene. The CDR3 DNA follows: TGCAGTGCGAACCGGGACAGGAGCAATCAGCCCCAGCATTTT. This translates into CSANRDRSNQPQHF.

Concerning this clonotype: The junction differs from germline at one of its ends, possibly a read error. The chain employs TRBV6-4 and TRBJ2-1; possible D gene TRBD2, 5 bases. Germline CDR1 is MRHNA and CDR2 is SNTAGT. The CDR3 loop spans 15 amino acids. CDR3 coding DNA: TGTGCCAGCAGTGACTCAGAGGGCTCCTACAATAAGCAGTTCTTC. Translating it yields CASSDSEGSYNKQFF.

This clonotype was found a few times. The chain joins TRBV19 to TRBJ2-1; D is ambiguous. This CDR3 has 14 amino acids. Trimming pared 6 bases from V and 1 base from J, leaving 10 bases between. In germline, CDR1 is LNHDA, CDR2 SQIVND (reference sequence). The CDR3 nucleotides are TGTGCCAGTAGCTCGACTTGGTCCTACAATGAGCAGTTCTTC. This translates into CASSSTWSYNEQFF.

The gene calls are TRBV24-1 and TRBJ2-7; D unresolved. Germline V gene sequence: CDR1 KGHDR, CDR2 SFDVKD. Trimming removed 9 bases from V and 3 bases from J, with 8 bases in between. The CDR3 is 11 amino acids. CDR3 DNA: TGTGCCACCGAGTCGGACTACGAGCAGTACTTC. Translating gives CATESDYEQYF.

Comments on this clonotype: A much larger clone lies one base from this, so it may be a read error. The V and J genes are TRBV20-1 and TRBJ1-1; D unresolved. The CDR3 runs 13 residues. V shed 2 bases and J shed 4 bases, with 11 bases lying between them. CDR1 is DFQATT and CDR2 is SNEGSKA in the germline V gene (reference sequence). This CDR3 reads CSARLALTTEAFF. The CDR3 nucleotides are TGCAGTGCTAGATTGGCCTTAACCACTGAAGCTTTCTTT.

This sequence joins TRBV20-1 and TRBJ2-1; 12 positions match TRBD1. The CDR3 extends over 15 amino acids. V shed 0 bases, J shed 9 bases, and the junction held 6 bases outside the gene matches. CDR1 and CDR2 from the germline V gene are DFQATT and SNEGSKA (reference sequence). CDR3 loop: CSARDLGQGAGEQFF. CDR3 coding DNA: TGCAGTGCTAGAGATTTGGGACAGGGGGCGGGTGAGCAGTTCTTC.

Comment on this clonotype: A read error may be the cause here, since a much bigger clone is one base away. This chain links TRBV6-1 with TRBJ1-1; 10 positions agree with TRBD1. Germline V gene sequence: CDR1 MNHNS, CDR2 SASEGT. CDR3 length: 17 amino acids. CDR3 residues: CASSVDRGRGMNTEALF. The CDR3 DNA sequence: TGTGCCAGCAGCGTCGACAGGGGGCGAGGGATGAACACTGAAGCTCTCTTT.

In the case of this clonotype: A much larger clone sits a single nucleotide away, making a read error possible. V is TRBV25-1 and J is TRBJ2-3; 11 bases line up with TRBD2. This CDR3 is built from 17 residues. In germline, CDR1 is MGHDK, CDR2 SYGVNS. Unmatched junction bases numbered 8, after V lost 2 bases and J lost 4 bases. CDR3 amino acids: CASSEEIAGGLADTQYF. The CDR3 nucleotides read TGTGCCAGCAGTGAAGAAATAGCGGGAGGGCTGGCAGATACGCAGTATTTT.

The J gene is TRBJ1-1, the V gene TRBV29-1; 10 bases fit TRBD1. Germline CDR1 reads SQVTM; CDR2 reads ANQGSEA. This CDR3 is 12 amino acids long. V dropped 5 bases and J dropped 4; count of bases not matched to a gene: 1. CDR3 nucleotide sequence: TGCAGCGTTTGGGACAGGGGCACTGAAGCTTTCTTT. Its protein product is CSVWDRGTEAFF.

The chain carries TRBV18 and TRBJ2-5, with 11 bases that match TRBD1. The CDR3 consists of 18 residues. V lost 5 bases, J lost 2 bases, and 13 bases stayed unmatched. The germline V gene has CDR1 KGHSH and CDR2 LQKENI. The CDR3 sequence is CASSKFPPGQGGQETQYF. The DNA for the CDR3 is TGTGCCAGCTCAAAATTCCCTCCGGGACAGGGGGGTCAAGAGACCCAGTACTTC.

This clonotype was observed a few times. The chain recombines TRBV28 with TRBJ1-2; TRBD1 aligns across 8 bases. V shed 5 bases, J shed 3 bases, and the junction held 11 bases outside the gene matches. CDR1 and CDR2 (germline): MDHEN, SYDVKM. This CDR3 is built from 16 residues. The CDR3 region is CASSIHPGQGHYGYTF. DNA of the CDR3: TGTGCCAGCAGTATACACCCCGGACAGGGTCACTATGGCTACACCTTC.

The rearrangement links TRBV4-3 to TRBJ1-2; 8 bases are shared with TRBD1. The V segment lost 1 base and the J segment 8 bases; nucleotides outside the gene matches: 12. CDR1 and CDR2 from the germline V gene are LGHNA and YSLEER. The CDR3 has 16 amino acids. The CDR3 region is CASSQVTTGGWGGYTF. DNA of the CDR3: TGCGCCAGCAGCCAAGTCACCACAGGGGGTTGGGGAGGCTACACCTTC.

About this clonotype: This may be a read error: a much more frequent sequence differs by one nucleotide. The chain recombines TRBV7-9 with TRBJ2-5; D is unresolved. The germline V gene has CDR1 SEHNR and CDR2 FQNEAQ (reference sequence). The CDR3 runs to 13 residues. Trimming pared 6 bases from V and 9 bases from J, leaving 17 bases between. The CDR3: CASRWSLYEAQYF. In DNA form, the CDR3 reads TGTGCCAGCAGGTGGAGCTTGTATGAGGCCCAGTACTTC.

Comment on this clonotype: Sequence at one end of the junction differs from germline and may be a read error. The chain links TRBV28 to TRBJ2-1, with 7 positions matching TRBD1. The CDR3 runs 15 residues. CDR1 and CDR2 from the germline V gene are MDHEN and SYDVKM. The CDR3 coding sequence is TGTGCCAGCAGTTTTACAGGGGCGTCCTACGATGAGCAGTTCTTC. Translating gives CASSFTGASYDEQFF.

This chain uses TRBV19 with TRBJ1-2; D is unresolved. With 6 bases removed from V and 8 bases from J, the gap between germline ends came to 13 bases. The CDR3 is made up of 12 amino acids. Germline assignment: CDR1 LNHDA and CDR2 SQIVND (reference sequence). The CDR3 DNA follows: TGTGCCAGTAGAGTTCCGGTGGGGGGCTACACCTTC. Its protein product is CASRVPVGGYTF.

This clonotype turned up a few times. The chain is built from TRBV20-1 and TRBJ2-5; D is perhaps TRBD1 (5 bases). This CDR3 is built from 13 residues. V was shortened by 4 bases and J by 1 base, with 10 bases between the two germline ends. Germline-derived CDR1 and CDR2 are DFQATT and SNEGSKA (reference sequence). CDR3 protein: CSAITTAQETQYF. Written as DNA, the CDR3 is TGCAGTGCTATTACGACAGCCCAAGAGACCCAGTACTTC.